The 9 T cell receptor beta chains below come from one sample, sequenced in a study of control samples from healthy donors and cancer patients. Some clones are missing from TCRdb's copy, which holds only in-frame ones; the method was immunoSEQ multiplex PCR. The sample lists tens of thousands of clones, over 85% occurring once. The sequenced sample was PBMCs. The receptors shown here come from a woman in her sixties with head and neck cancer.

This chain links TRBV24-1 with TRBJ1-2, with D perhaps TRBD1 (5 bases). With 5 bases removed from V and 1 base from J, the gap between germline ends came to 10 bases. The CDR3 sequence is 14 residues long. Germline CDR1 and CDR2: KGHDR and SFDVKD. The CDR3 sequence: CATSGPGVNYGYTF. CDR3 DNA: TGTGCCACCAGTGGTCCGGGGGTTAACTATGGCTACACCTTC.

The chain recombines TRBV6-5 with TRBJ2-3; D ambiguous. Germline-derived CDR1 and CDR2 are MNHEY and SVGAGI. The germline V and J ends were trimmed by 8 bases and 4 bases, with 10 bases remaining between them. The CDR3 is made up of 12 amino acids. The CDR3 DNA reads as TGTGCCAGCTCGGGTCCTTCAGATACGCAGTATTTT. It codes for CASSGPSDTQYF.

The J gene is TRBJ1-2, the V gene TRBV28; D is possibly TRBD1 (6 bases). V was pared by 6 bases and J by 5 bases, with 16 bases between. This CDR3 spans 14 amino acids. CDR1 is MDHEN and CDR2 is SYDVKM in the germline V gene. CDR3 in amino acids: CASSPWDTVYGYTF. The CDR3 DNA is TGTGCCAGCAGCCCTTGGGACACAGTATATGGCTACACCTTC.

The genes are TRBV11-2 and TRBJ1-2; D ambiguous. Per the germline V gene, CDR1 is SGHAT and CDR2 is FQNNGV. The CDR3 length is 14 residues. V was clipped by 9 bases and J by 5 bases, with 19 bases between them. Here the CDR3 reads CASRTGDGKYGYTF. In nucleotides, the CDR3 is TGTGCCAGTCGAACGGGAGACGGGAAGTATGGCTACACCTTC.

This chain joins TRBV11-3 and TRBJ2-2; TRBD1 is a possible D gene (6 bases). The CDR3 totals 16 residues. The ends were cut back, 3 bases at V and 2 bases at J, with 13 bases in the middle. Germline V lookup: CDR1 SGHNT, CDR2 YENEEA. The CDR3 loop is CASSFPGTPNTGELFF. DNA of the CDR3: TGTGCCAGCAGCTTCCCCGGGACACCCAACACCGGGGAGCTGTTTTTT.

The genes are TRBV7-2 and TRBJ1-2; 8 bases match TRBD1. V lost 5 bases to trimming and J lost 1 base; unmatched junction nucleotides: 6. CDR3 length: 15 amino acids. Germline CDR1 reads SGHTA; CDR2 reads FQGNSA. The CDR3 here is CASSLQGAINYGYTF. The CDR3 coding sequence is TGTGCCAGCAGCCTTCAGGGGGCAATTAACTATGGCTACACCTTC.

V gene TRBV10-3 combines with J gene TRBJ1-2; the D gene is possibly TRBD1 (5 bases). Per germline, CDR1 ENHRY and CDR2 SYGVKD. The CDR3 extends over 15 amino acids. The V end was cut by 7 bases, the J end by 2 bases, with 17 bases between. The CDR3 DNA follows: TGTGCCATCACTGGGACCCCGGAGGGGAACTATGGCTACACCTTC. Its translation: CAITGTPEGNYGYTF.

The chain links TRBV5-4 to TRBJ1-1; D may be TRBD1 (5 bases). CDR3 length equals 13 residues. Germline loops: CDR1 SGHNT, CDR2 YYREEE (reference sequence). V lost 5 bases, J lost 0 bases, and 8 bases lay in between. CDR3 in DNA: TGTGCCAGCAGGACAGCAATGAACACTGAAGCTTTCTTT. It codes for CASRTAMNTEAFF.

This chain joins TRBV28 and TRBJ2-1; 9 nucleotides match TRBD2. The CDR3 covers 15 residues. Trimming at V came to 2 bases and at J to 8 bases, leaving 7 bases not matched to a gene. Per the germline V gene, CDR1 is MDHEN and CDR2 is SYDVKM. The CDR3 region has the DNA TGTGCCAGCAGTTTAGCGGGAGGGCCGTCGGATGAGCAGTTCTTC. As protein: CASSLAGGPSDEQFF.